This T cell receptor beta chain emerged from a study of cytomegalovirus exposure and HLA in healthy donors. Study-wide results and caveats: The study found most TCR sequences rare, yet found some public TCRs in many donors. According to a later analysis, TCR clusters from the first cohort tended to co-occur in the 120 or so validation repertoires.

The assay was immunoSEQ multiplex PCR, and TCRdb's table has in-frame clones only and misses some. The table shows more than 250,000 clones, with 86% occurring only once. Points on this clone: What it recognizes is unknown.

CDR3 length equals 15 residues. V was clipped by 6 bases and J by 5 bases; unmatched bases: 10. Germline values: CDR1 MNHEY, CDR2 SVGAGI. The receptor was derived from a woman aged 18-29 years in good health and CMV-seronegative. Sequencing was done on a sample of PBMCs. V is TRBV6-5 and J is TRBJ2-7, with 10 bases matching TRBD1. CDR3 sequence (DNA): TGTGCCAGCAGGCTACCGGGACAGGGGTCCAACGAGCAGTACTTC. This encodes CASRLPGQGSNEQYF.